The entry below gives a single T cell receptor beta chain sequence along with its context. Per the original data handling: Estimation of nucleated cell counts relied on the amplification of reference gene primers. Data came from immunoSEQ multiplex PCR; TCRdb stores just in-frame clones and leaves some out. From that table come the V and J calls and clone size; the DNA was used to work out D and trimming. The data show approximately 120,000 clones, roughly 81% seen once. The CDR3 is 13 residues long. Trimming took off 5 bases at V and 7 bases at J, with 11 bases between the two ends. Germline assignment: CDR1 SEHNR and CDR2 FQNEAQ (reference sequence). This record belongs to a study of blood T cell repertoires in COVID-19. About the research overall: Acute and convalescent COVID-19 specimens originated in the United States, Italy and Spain. The analysed material was cDNA or gDNA that came from T cells, B-cell-depleted T cells, or PBMCs.

The clonotype was recovered from a human donor in a cohort sampled during active COVID-19. Sample: peripheral blood. The V call is TRBV7-9, the J call TRBJ1-4, with a possible D match to TRBD1 (6 bases). CDR3 region: CASSLRDTEKLFF. CDR3 DNA sequence: TGTGCCAGCAGCCTACGGGACACTGAAAAACTGTTTTTT.